This T cell receptor beta chain is drawn from a study of blood T cell repertoires in COVID-19. The participants were between about 18 and 90 years old and came from about two dozen US areas. Cohorts were assigned according to the clinical history that participants reported. The germline CDR1 and CDR2 sequences are SQVTM and ANQGSEA. The length of the CDR3 is 16 residues. V lost 4 bases, J lost 0 bases, and 11 bases stayed unmatched. Authors' data handling: Amplification with reference gene primers provided the estimates of nucleated cell counts. Assay used: immunoSEQ multiplex PCR; TCRdb lists only in-frame clones, some missing. V, J and clone size are taken as reported in that table, and D and trimming were inferred from the DNA itself. The data show some 190,000 clones, with more than 75% seen just once and 5% to 7% held by the top ten.

What was sequenced was PBMCs or T cells enriched from blood (not recorded which). The rearrangement links TRBV29-1 to TRBJ1-2, with 7 bases matching TRBD1. The TCR comes from a man aged 40-50 years with acute COVID-19. This CDR3 reads CSVVGLGTETNYGYTF. The CDR3 DNA reads as TGCAGCGTTGTCGGTCTGGGGACAGAGACTAACTATGGCTACACCTTC.